One sample yielded the 3 T cell receptor beta chains listed below, sequenced in a study of the immune and genomic landscape of osteosarcoma. Repertoires were generated with immunoSEQ multiplex PCR, while TCRdb's copy carries only in-frame clones and drops some. The sample records 2,800 or so clones, roughly 78% being singletons. Sequencing was carried out using metastatic tumor tissue from the lung. The receptors shown here come from a young woman with osteosarcoma.

This clone was seen only once. V is TRBV5-6 and J is TRBJ2-2; 7 bases fit TRBD2. The CDR3 has 14 residues. V shed 4 bases, J shed 6 bases, and the junction held 6 bases outside the gene matches. Germline V gene sequence: CDR1 SGHDT, CDR2 YYEEEE. The CDR3 DNA follows: TGTGCCAGCAGCCTAGGACTAGAGCCCGGGGAGCTGTTTTTT. This encodes CASSLGLEPGELFF.

The rearrangement joins TRBV6-1 to TRBJ1-5; possible D gene TRBD1, 6 bases. CDR1 is MNHNS and CDR2 is SASEGT in the germline V gene. The CDR3 runs to 14 residues. Trimming removed 6 bases at V and 2 bases at J, with 11 bases between. CDR3 sequence: CASSYRTGNQPQHF. DNA of the CDR3: TGTGCCAGCAGCTACCGGACAGGCAATCAGCCCCAGCATTTT.

V is TRBV10-2 and J is TRBJ2-2, with 16 bases aligning to TRBD2. This CDR3 spans 15 amino acids. CDR1 WSHSY and CDR2 SAAADI come from the germline V gene. With 7 bases clipped from V and 5 bases from J, the junction kept 1 base outside the gene matches. CDR3 amino acids: CASMGLAGGTGELFF. DNA for the CDR3: TGCGCCAGCATGGGACTAGCGGGAGGGACCGGGGAGCTGTTTTTT.